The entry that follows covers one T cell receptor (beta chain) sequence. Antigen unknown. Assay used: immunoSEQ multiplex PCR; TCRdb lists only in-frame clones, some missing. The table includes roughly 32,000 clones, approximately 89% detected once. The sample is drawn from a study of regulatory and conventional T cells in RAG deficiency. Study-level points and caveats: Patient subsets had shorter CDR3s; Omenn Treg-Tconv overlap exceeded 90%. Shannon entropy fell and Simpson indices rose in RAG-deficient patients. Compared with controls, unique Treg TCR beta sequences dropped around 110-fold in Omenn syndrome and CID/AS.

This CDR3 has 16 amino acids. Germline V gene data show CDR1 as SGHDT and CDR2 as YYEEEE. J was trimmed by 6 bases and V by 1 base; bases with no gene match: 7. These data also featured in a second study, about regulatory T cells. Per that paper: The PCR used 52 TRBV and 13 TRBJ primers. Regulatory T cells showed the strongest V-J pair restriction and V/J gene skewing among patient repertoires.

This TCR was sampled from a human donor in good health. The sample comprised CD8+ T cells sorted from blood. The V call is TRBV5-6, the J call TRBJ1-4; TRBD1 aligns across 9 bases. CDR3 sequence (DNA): TGTGCCAGCAGCTTGCAAGGACAGGGGCTACATGAAAAACTGTTTTTT. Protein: CASSLQGQGLHEKLFF. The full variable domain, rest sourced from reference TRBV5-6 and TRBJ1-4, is DAGVTQSPTHLIKTRGQQVTLRCSPKSGHDTVSWYQQALGQGPQFIFQYYEEEERQRGNFPDRFSGHQFPNYSSELNVNALLLGDSALYLCASSLQGQGLHEKLFFGSGTQLSVL.